These 22 T cell receptor beta chains were sequenced from one sample in a study of blood T cell repertoires in COVID-19. The table came from immunoSEQ multiplex PCR; TCRdb's copy has only in-frame clones and leaves some out. This sample carries approximately 210,000 clones, around 84% of them seen once, and the ten largest clones take under 14%. The sequencing input was peripheral blood. Receptor source: a man aged 50 to 60 with COVID-19, enrolled during active disease.

The chain is built from TRBV3-1 (or the pseudogene TRBV3-2) and TRBJ1-1, with D perhaps TRBD1 (6 bases). This CDR3 is 14 amino acids long. The V gene lost 4 bases and the J gene lost 5 bases, with 14 bases spanning the gap. Germline values: CDR1 LGHDT, CDR2 YNNKEL (reference sequence). The CDR3 loop reads CASSPQGTGTEAFF. CDR3 bases: TGTGCCAGCAGCCCCCAGGGGACGGGGACTGAAGCTTTCTTT.

The CDR3 sequence: CASSPRTSYTDTQYF. DNA for the CDR3: TGTGCCAGCAGTCCCCGGACTTCCTACACAGATACGCAGTATTTT. V gene TRBV6-2 or TRBV6-3 combines with J gene TRBJ2-3, with D possibly matching TRBD2 (5 bases). Germline V CDR1 and CDR2: MNHEY, SVGEGT. The CDR3 runs to 15 residues. V lost 5 bases, J lost 2 bases, and 14 bases lay in between.

This clone was picked up a small number of times. The chain carries TRBV2 and TRBJ1-5, with 8 positions matching TRBD1. The length of the CDR3 is 15 residues. In germline, CDR1 is SNHLY, CDR2 FYNNEI. The trim removed 4 bases at V and 3 bases at J, leaving 5 bases unmatched. The CDR3 DNA follows: TGTGCCAGCAGTGCCGGACAGGGAGACAATCAGCCCCAGCATTTT. As protein: CASSAGQGDNQPQHF. Based on the CDR3 plus reference TRBV2 and TRBJ1-5, the full variable domain is EPEVTQTPSHQVTQMGQEVILRCVPISNHLYFYWYRQILGQKVEFLVSFYNNEISEKSEIFDDQFSVERPDGSNFTLKIRSTKLEDSAMYFCASSAGQGDNQPQHFGDGTRLSIL.

The V gene is TRBV12-2, the J gene TRBJ2-7; the D call in the table, TRBD1, was not verified against the DNA. TRBV12-2 is a recognized pseudogene. The CDR3 extends over 16 amino acids. The DNA for the CDR3 is TGTGCAAGTCGCTCGTTAGGACAAGACAGGGCATACGAGCAGTACTTC. Its protein is CASRSLGQDRAYEQYF.

This chain joins TRBV20-1 and TRBJ1-1; D is possibly TRBD1 (5 bases). The germline V gene has CDR1 DFQATT and CDR2 SNEGSKA (reference sequence). The V and J ends lost 3 bases and 4 bases respectively, with 12 bases between them. The CDR3 sequence is 13 residues long. The CDR3 sequence is CSASSPGGTEAFF. The CDR3 DNA reads TGCAGTGCTAGTTCTCCGGGGGGCACTGAAGCTTTCTTT.

This clone came up once. This chain connects TRBV5-1 to TRBJ2-5; 10 nucleotides agree with TRBD2. This CDR3 has 15 residues. Germline CDR1 and CDR2: SGHRS and YFSETQ. Trimming at V came to 5 bases and at J to 1 base, leaving 5 bases not matched to a gene. CDR3 coding DNA: TGCGCCAGCAGTCCACGACTAGCGGGCCAAGAGACCCAGTACTTC. Protein sequence: CASSPRLAGQETQYF.

The chain is built from TRBV28 and TRBJ1-6, with 10 bases aligning to TRBD1. Germline CDR1 is MDHEN and CDR2 is SYDVKM. V shed 6 bases and J 8 bases; nucleotides not matched to a gene: 7. The length of the CDR3 is 15 residues. The DNA of the CDR3 is TGTGCCAGCAGACCACCGGGACAGGGGTATTCACCCCTCCACTTT. It encodes CASRPPGQGYSPLHF.

The rearrangement joins TRBV6-6 to TRBJ1-5, with 10 bases that match TRBD1. The length of the CDR3 is 15 residues. Germline V gene data show CDR1 as MNHNY and CDR2 as SVGAGI (reference sequence). V shed 4 bases and J 8 bases; nucleotides not matched to a gene: 8. The CDR3 DNA sequence: TGTGCCAGCAGTTCCCGGGACAGGGGAGTTAAGCCCCAGCATTTT. The encoded protein is CASSSRDRGVKPQHF.

CDR3 in DNA: TGTGCCAGCAGTGCCCAGGGGATCGAGCAGTACTTC. Encoded protein: CASSAQGIEQYF. V and J are TRBV12-3 or TRBV12-4 and TRBJ2-7, with a tentative D call TRBD1 (6 bases). The CDR3 has 12 residues. The V gene lost 5 bases and the J gene lost 6 bases, with 11 bases spanning the gap.

This clone was recorded a few times. V usage is TRBV6-2 or TRBV6-3 and J usage is TRBJ1-1; 9 bases match TRBD1. CDR1 is MNHEY and CDR2 is SVGEGT in the germline V gene. The CDR3 totals 15 residues. Trimming removed 2 bases from V and 4 bases from J; junction bases left unmatched: 5. CDR3 nucleotide sequence: TGTGCCAGCAGTTACGGGACAGGGATGTCCACTGAAGCTTTCTTT. Its protein product is CASSYGTGMSTEAFF.

Worth noting for this clone: Other nucleotide sequences in the sample specify the same CDR3. CDR3 nucleotide sequence: TGTGCCAGCAGCTCTGGACTAGCGGGAGTGGAGACCCAGTACTTC. Translated, it gives CASSSGLAGVETQYF. The V and J genes are TRBV7-3 and TRBJ2-5; 13 bases match TRBD2. Germline trimming cut 4 bases from V and 5 bases from J; bases unmatched to any gene: 4. Germline-derived CDR1 and CDR2 are SGHTA and FQGTGA. The CDR3 runs to 15 residues.

This chain connects TRBV11-2 to TRBJ2-3; D gene unclear. The CDR3 spans 14 residues. Looked up from germline, CDR1 is SGHAT and CDR2 is FQNNGV. V gave up 7 bases and J gave up 0 bases, with 11 bases separating them. CDR3 coding DNA: TGTGCCAGCATCTCTCCCCCTAGCACAGATACGCAGTATTTT. As protein: CASISPPSTDTQYF.

CDR3: CASSPVGQGVTSPLHF. CDR3 DNA sequence: TGTGCCAGCAGCCCAGTGGGACAGGGTGTTACTTCACCCCTCCACTTT. The chain couples TRBV3-1 (or the pseudogene TRBV3-2) to TRBJ1-6; 9 bases are shared with TRBD1. The CDR3 extends over 16 amino acids. Unmatched junction bases numbered 10, after V lost 4 bases and J lost 9 bases. Germline V gene sequence: CDR1 LGHDT, CDR2 YNNKEL (reference sequence).

In DNA form, the CDR3 reads TGTGCCAGCAGTTCTTATGGGGCCAACGTCCTGACTTTC. It codes for CASSSYGANVLTF. V is TRBV12-3 or TRBV12-4 and J is TRBJ2-6, with D hard to call. Trimming shortened V by 4 bases and J by 3 bases, and 4 bases separated the two germline ends. The CDR3 is 13 residues long.

This chain joins TRBV7-2 and TRBJ1-5, with 9 bases that match TRBD1. The germline V gene has CDR1 SGHTA and CDR2 FQGNSA. Germline trimming cut 5 bases from V and 1 base from J; bases unmatched to any gene: 3. CDR3 length: 15 residues. The CDR3 bases are TGTGCCAGCAGCGTCGGGACAGGGAGCAATCAGCCCCAGCATTTT. The encoded protein is CASSVGTGSNQPQHF.

The J gene is TRBJ1-4, the V gene TRBV5-5; a possible D gene is TRBD1 (6 bases). This CDR3 has 16 residues. Germline V gene data show CDR1 as SGHKS and CDR2 as YYEKEE (reference sequence). V lost 4 bases, J lost 4 bases, and 17 bases lay in between. The DNA of the CDR3 is TGTGCCAGCAGCCGCTGGTCGGGACAACTTAATGAAAAACTGTTTTTT. This sequence encodes CASSRWSGQLNEKLFF.

A few counts support this clone. This sequence joins TRBV9 and TRBJ2-2; 11 bases are shared with TRBD2. CDR1 is SGDLS, CDR2 YYNGEE, per germline. V shed 3 bases and J 6 bases; nucleotides not matched to a gene: 7. This CDR3 is 16 amino acids long. The DNA for the CDR3 is TGTGCCAGCAGCGACGGGACTAGCGGTAGTGCCGGGGAGCTGTTTTTT. This translates into CASSDGTSGSAGELFF.

The DNA of the CDR3 is TGTGCCAGTAGTATAGGCGGGCGGAATGAAAAACTGTTTTTT. This sequence encodes CASSIGGRNEKLFF. The V call is TRBV19, the J call TRBJ1-4; D is uncertain. This CDR3 region has 14 residues. Germline CDR1 LNHDA, CDR2 SQIVND (reference sequence). Trimming left V 1 base short and J 5 bases short, with 8 bases between.

The chain is built from TRBV30 and TRBJ1-5, with D hard to call. The CDR3 is 14 residues long. V was trimmed by 5 bases and J by 2 bases, leaving 13 bases between them. Per germline, CDR1 GTSNPN and CDR2 SVGIG (reference sequence). DNA for the CDR3: TGTGCCTGGGGAGCAGACTTTGGCAATCAGCCCCAGCATTTT. It translates to CAWGADFGNQPQHF. The variable domain in full, with the rest retrieved from reference TRBV30 and TRBJ1-5, is SQTIHQWPATLVQPVGSPLSLECTVEGTSNPNLYWYRQAAGRGLQLLFYSVGIGQISSEVPQNLSASRPQDRQFILSSKKLLLSDSGFYLCAWGADFGNQPQHFGDGTRLSIL.

The J gene is TRBJ2-1, the V gene TRBV11-3; TRBD1 agrees at 9 bases. After removal of 0 bases from V and 4 bases from J, the junction contained 4 bases not matched to a gene. CDR1 SGHNT and CDR2 YENEEA come from the germline V gene. The CDR3 loop spans 16 amino acids. CDR3 residues: CASSLDTGGAYNEQFF. The CDR3, as DNA: TGTGCCAGCAGCTTAGATACAGGGGGCGCTTACAATGAGCAGTTCTTC. The full variable domain, rest sourced from reference TRBV11-3 and TRBJ2-1, is EAGVVQSPRYKIIEKKQPVAFWCNPISGHNTLYWYLQNLGQGPELLIRYENEEAVDDSQLPKDRFSAERLKGVDSTLKIQPAELGDSAVYLCASSLDTGGAYNEQFFGPGTRLTVL.

The V gene is TRBV2, the J gene TRBJ1-3; D gene ambiguous. Trimming stripped 2 bases from V and 0 bases from J, with 11 bases between. Germline V gene sequence: CDR1 SNHLY, CDR2 FYNNEI. The CDR3 is 16 residues long. CDR3 amino acids: CASSELRLSSGNTIYF. CDR3 bases: TGTGCCAGCAGTGAACTTCGCCTTAGCTCTGGAAACACCATATATTTT.

The rearrangement joins TRBV18 to TRBJ2-7; 7 bases align to TRBD2. The length of the CDR3 is 17 residues. Germline-derived CDR1 and CDR2 are KGHSH and LQKENI. V trimming: 2 bases; J trimming: 3 bases; junction bases outside the gene matches: 13. CDR3 nucleotide sequence: TGTGCCAGCTCACCAAGGATAGGCTCTAGCGGAAACTACGAGCAGTACTTC. This codes for CASSPRIGSSGNYEQYF.